Detailed here is one T cell receptor beta chain. The entry originates in a study of blood T cell repertoires in COVID-19. Overall study: COVID-19 samples, acute and convalescent, were from the United States, Italy and Spain. PBMCs, B-cell-depleted T cells, or T cells were the source of the cDNA or gDNA that made up the material.

Germline V gives CDR1 LGHDT, CDR2 YNNKEL (reference sequence). Trimming stripped 1 base from V and 9 bases from J, with 10 bases between. The CDR3 length is 14 residues. Study processing details: Reference gene primer amplification gave nucleated cell count estimates. This table comes from immunoSEQ multiplex PCR, and its TCRdb copy is limited to in-frame clones, with some not included. V and J calls and clone size are those listed in that table; D and trimming were worked out from the DNA. This table has 150,000 to 200,000 clones, roughly 87% appearing once. V and J are TRBV3-1 (or the pseudogene TRBV3-2) and TRBJ1-6; the D gene is possibly TRBD1 (6 bases). The receptor comes from a woman aged 70 to 79 with acute or convalescent COVID-19. The specimen sequenced was peripheral blood. The chain's CDR3 is CASSQGQGSSPLHF. In DNA form, the CDR3 reads TGTGCCAGCAGCCAAGGGCAGGGGAGTTCACCCCTCCACTTT.